The source of this T cell receptor beta chain is a study of radiation and T cells in renal cell carcinoma. The time point: blood 2 weeks post-SBRT. Treatment in this sample: 15 Gy SBRT to primary tumor, nephrectomy 4 weeks later. Clear cell pathology was present in this patient's renal cell carcinoma. Trimming left V 6 bases short and J 7 bases short, with 22 bases between. Germline lookup yields CDR1 SGHKS and CDR2 YYEKEE (reference sequence). The CDR3 has 15 residues. Some clones are missing from TCRdb's copy, which holds only in-frame ones; the method was immunoSEQ multiplex PCR. The sample includes 70,000 to 100,000 clones, 65% to 90% seen only once; the top ten take 20% to 25%.

The clonotype was recovered from a woman in her fifties or sixties with renal cell carcinoma. The chain carries TRBV5-5 and TRBJ1-2, with D possibly matching TRBD1 (6 bases). This material consisted of blood, taken from a patient whose treatment included radiotherapy and nephrectomy. CDR3 amino acids: CASNKAGTPNFGYTF. As DNA, the CDR3 is TGTGCCAGCAATAAAGCCGGGACACCGAATTTTGGCTACACCTTC.